This T cell receptor (beta chain) was sequenced in a study of blood T cell repertoires in COVID-19. Study-level background: Sample material is recorded as cDNA or gDNA derived from T cells, B-cell-depleted T cells, or PBMCs.

Germline V gene sequence: CDR1 LNHNV, CDR2 YYDKDF (reference sequence). V was clipped by 0 bases and J by 1 base; unmatched bases: 0. The CDR3 extends over 15 amino acids. Sequencing was performed with immunoSEQ multiplex PCR; in TCRdb, only in-frame clones are kept and a portion is missing. The table includes about 26,000 clones, 90% detected once. The clonotype originates from a man between 65 and 85 years old with acute or convalescent COVID-19. The sequencing sample was made of peripheral blood. The chain has TRBV15 and TRBJ1-5; 7 bases map to TRBD1. CDR3 in DNA: TGTGCCACCAGCAGAGACAGGGGGAGCAATCAGCCCCAGCATTTT. Protein product: CATSRDRGSNQPQHF.